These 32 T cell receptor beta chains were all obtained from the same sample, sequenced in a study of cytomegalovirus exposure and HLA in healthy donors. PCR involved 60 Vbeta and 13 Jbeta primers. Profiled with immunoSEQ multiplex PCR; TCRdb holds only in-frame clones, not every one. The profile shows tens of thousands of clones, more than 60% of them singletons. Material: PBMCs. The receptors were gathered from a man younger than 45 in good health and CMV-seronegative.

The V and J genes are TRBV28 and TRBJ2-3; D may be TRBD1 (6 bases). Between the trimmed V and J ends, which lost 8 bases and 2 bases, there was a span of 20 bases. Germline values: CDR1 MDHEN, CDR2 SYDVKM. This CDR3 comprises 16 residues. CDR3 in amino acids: CASGRMRTANTDTQYF. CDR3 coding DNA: TGTGCCAGCGGACGCATGAGGACAGCTAACACAGATACGCAGTATTTT.

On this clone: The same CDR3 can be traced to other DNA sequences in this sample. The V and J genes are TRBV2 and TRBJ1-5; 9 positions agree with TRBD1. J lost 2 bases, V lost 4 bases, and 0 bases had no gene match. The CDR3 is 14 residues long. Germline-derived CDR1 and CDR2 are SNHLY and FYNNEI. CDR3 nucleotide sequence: TGTGCCAGCAGTGGGACAGGGGGCAATCAGCCCCAGCATTTT. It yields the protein CASSGTGGNQPQHF.

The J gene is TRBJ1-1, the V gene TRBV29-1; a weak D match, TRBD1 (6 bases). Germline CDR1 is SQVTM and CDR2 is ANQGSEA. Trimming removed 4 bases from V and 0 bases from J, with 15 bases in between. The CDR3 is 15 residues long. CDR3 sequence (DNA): TGCAGCGTTGCCACCAGGGGAAACATGAACACTGAAGCTTTCTTT. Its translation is CSVATRGNMNTEAFF.

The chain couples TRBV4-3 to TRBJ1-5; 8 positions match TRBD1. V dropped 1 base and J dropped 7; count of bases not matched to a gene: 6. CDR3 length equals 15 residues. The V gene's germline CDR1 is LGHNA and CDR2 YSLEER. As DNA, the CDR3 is TGCGCCAGCAGCCAAGGGACAGGGAACGGGCAGCCCCAGCATTTT. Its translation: CASSQGTGNGQPQHF.

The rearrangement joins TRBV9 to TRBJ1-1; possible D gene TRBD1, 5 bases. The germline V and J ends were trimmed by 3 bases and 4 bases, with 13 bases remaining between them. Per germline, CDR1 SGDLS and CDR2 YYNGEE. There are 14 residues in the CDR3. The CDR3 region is CASSDLRGTTEAFF. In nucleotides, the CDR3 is TGTGCCAGCAGCGATCTCCGGGGGACCACTGAAGCTTTCTTT.

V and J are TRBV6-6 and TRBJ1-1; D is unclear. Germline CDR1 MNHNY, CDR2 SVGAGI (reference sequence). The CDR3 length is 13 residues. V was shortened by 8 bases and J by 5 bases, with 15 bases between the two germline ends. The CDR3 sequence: CASYSWGGTEAFF. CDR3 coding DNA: TGTGCCAGCTACTCTTGGGGAGGGACTGAAGCTTTCTTT.

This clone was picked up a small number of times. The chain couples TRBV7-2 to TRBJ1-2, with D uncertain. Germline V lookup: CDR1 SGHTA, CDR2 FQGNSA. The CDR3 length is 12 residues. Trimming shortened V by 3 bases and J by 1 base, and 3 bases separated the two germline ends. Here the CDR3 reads CASSFYNYGYTF. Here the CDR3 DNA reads TGTGCCAGCAGCTTTTATAACTATGGCTACACCTTC.

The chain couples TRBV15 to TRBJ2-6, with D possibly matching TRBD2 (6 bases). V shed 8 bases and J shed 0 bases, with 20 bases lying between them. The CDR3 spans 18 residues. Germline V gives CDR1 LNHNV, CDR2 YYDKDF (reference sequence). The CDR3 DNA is TGTGCCACCGCCATAAGGCCGGGACTCAACTCTGGGGCCAACGTCCTGACTTTC. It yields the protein CATAIRPGLNSGANVLTF.

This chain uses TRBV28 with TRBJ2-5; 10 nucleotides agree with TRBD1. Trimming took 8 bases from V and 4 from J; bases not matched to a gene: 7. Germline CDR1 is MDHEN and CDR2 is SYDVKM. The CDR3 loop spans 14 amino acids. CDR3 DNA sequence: TGTGCCAGCGGACAGGGACAGGGGAGAGAGACCCAGTACTTC. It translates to CASGQGQGRETQYF.

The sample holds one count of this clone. CDR3 in DNA: TGCGCCAGCAGCGGGACAGCTAAAGAGACCCAGTACTTC. This sequence encodes CASSGTAKETQYF. The chain uses TRBV5-1 and TRBJ2-5; 7 bases are shared with TRBD1. Germline V gene data show CDR1 as SGHRS and CDR2 as YFSETQ. The trim removed 4 bases at V and 3 bases at J, leaving 3 bases unmatched. The CDR3 spans 13 residues.

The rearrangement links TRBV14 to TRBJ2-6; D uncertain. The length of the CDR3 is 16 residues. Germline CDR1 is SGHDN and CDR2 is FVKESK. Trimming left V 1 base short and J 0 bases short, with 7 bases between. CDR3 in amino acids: CASSQGGYSGANVLTF. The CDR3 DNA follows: TGTGCCAGCAGCCAAGGAGGATACTCTGGGGCCAACGTCCTGACTTTC. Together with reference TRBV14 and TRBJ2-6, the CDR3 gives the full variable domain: EAGVTQFPSHSVIEKGQTVTLRCDPISGHDNLYWYRRVMGKEIKFLLHFVKESKQDESGMPNNRFLAERTGGTYSTLKVQPAELEDSGVYFCASSQGGYSGANVLTFGAGSRLTVL.

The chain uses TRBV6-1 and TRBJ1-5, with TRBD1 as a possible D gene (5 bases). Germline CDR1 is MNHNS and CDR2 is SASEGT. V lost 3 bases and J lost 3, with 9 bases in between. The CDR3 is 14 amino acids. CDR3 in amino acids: CASSEGTNNQPQHF. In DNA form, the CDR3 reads TGTGCCAGCAGTGAGGGGACTAACAATCAGCCCCAGCATTTT.

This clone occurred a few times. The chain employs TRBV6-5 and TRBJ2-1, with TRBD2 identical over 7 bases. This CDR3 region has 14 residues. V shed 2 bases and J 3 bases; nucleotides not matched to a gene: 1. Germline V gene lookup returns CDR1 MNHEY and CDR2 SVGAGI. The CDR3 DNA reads TGTGCCAGCAGTTACGGCGGGAGCTACAATGAGCAGTTCTTC. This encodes CASSYGGSYNEQFF.

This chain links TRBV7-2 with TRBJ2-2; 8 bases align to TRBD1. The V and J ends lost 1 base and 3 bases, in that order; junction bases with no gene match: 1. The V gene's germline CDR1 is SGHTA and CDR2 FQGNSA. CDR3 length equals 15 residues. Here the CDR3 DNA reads TGTGCCAGCAGCTTAGGACAGGGGTACACCGGGGAGCTGTTTTTT. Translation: CASSLGQGYTGELFF.

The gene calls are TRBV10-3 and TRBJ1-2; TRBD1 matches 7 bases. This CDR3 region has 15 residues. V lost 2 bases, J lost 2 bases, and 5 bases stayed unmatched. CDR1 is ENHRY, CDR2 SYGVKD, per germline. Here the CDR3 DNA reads TGTGCCATCAGTGAGCCCGGGACAGTCAACTATGGCTACACCTTC. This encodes CAISEPGTVNYGYTF.

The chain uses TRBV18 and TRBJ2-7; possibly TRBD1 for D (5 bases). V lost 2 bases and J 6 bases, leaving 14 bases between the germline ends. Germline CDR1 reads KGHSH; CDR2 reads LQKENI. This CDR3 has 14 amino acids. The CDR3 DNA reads TGTGCCAGCTCACCAGGTGCAGGGATTGGCGAGCAGTACTTC. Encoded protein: CASSPGAGIGEQYF. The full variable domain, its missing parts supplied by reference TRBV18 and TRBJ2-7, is NAGVMQNPRHLVRRRGQEARLRCSPMKGHSHVYWYRQLPEEGLKFMVYLQKENIIDESGMPKERFSAEFPKEGPSILRIQQVVRGDSAAYFCASSPGAGIGEQYFGPGTRLTVT.

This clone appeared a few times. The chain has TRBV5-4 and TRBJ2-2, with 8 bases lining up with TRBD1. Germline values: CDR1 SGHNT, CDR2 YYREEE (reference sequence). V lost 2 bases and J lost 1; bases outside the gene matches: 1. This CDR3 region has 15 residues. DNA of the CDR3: TGTGCCAGCAGCTTCAGGGGGCGGAACACCGGGGAGCTGTTTTTT. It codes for CASSFRGRNTGELFF.

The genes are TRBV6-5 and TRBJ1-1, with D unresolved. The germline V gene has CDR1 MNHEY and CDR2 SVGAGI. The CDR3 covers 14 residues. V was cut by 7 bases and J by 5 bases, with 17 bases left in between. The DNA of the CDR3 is TGTGCCAGCATTTCCCCGAGGGAGTGGACTGAAGCTTTCTTT. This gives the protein CASISPREWTEAFF.

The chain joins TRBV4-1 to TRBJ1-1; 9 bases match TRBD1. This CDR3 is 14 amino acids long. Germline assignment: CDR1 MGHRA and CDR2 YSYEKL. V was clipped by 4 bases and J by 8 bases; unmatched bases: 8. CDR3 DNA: TGCGCCAGCAGCCCGGGACAGGGTGTCCCCGAAGCTTTCTTT. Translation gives CASSPGQGVPEAFF.

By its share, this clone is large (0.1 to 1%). The CDR3 DNA reads as TGTGCCAGCAGCTCCGGACAGGGGAACTATGGCTACACCTTC. It codes for CASSSGQGNYGYTF. The rearrangement joins TRBV7-8 to TRBJ1-2; 9 bases agree with TRBD1. This CDR3 contains 14 residues. V lost 4 bases to trimming and J lost 2 bases; unmatched junction nucleotides: 2. Per germline, CDR1 SGHVS and CDR2 FQNEAQ.

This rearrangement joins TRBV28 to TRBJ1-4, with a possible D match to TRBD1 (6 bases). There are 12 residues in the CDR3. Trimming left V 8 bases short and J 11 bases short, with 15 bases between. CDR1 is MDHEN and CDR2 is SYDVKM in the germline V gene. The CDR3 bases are TGTGCCAGCGGTGAACAGGGCCCGAAACTGTTTTTT. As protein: CASGEQGPKLFF.

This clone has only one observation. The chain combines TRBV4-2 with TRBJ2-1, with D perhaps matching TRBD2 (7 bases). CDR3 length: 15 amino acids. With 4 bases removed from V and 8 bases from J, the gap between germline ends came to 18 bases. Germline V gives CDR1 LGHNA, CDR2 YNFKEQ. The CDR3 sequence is CASSPIGRGRDEQFF. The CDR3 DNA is TGTGCCAGCAGCCCGATTGGAAGGGGGAGGGATGAGCAGTTCTTC.

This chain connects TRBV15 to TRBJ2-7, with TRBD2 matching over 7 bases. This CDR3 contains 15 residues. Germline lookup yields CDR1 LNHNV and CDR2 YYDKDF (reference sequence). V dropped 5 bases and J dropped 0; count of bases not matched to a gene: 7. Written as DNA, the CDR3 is TGTGCCACCAGCCCGGGAGGTTCCTCCTCCTACGAGCAGTACTTC. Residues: CATSPGGSSSYEQYF.

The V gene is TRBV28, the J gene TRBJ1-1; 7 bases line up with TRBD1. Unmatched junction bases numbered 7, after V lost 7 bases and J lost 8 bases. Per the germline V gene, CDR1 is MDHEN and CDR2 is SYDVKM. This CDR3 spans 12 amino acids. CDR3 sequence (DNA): TGTGCCAGCACGGGACAGACTCGGGAAGCTTTCTTT. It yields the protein CASTGQTREAFF.

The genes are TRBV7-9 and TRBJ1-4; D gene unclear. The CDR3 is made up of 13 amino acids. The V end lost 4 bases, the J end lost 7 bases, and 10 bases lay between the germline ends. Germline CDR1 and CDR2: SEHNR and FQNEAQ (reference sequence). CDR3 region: CASSSRSREKLFF. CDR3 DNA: TGTGCCAGCAGCTCGCGTAGCCGTGAAAAACTGTTTTTT.

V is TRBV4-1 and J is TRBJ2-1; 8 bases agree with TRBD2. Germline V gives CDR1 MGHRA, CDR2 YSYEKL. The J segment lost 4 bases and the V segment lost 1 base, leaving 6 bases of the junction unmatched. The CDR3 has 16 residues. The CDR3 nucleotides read TGCGCCAGCAGCCAAGGATCCGGGAGGGGATACAATGAGCAGTTCTTC. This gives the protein CASSQGSGRGYNEQFF.

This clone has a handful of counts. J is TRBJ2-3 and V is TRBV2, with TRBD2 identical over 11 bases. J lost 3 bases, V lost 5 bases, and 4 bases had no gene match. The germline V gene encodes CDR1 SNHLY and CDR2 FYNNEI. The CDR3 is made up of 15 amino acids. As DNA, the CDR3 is TGTGCCAGCAGTTCGGGACTAGCGGAAACAGATACGCAGTATTTT. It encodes CASSSGLAETDTQYF.

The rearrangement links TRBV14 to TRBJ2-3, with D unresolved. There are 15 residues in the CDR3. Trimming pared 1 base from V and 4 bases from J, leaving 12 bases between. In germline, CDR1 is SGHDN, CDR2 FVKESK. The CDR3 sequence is CASSQGPLGPDTQYF. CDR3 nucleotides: TGTGCCAGCAGCCAAGGACCCCTAGGTCCAGATACGCAGTATTTT.

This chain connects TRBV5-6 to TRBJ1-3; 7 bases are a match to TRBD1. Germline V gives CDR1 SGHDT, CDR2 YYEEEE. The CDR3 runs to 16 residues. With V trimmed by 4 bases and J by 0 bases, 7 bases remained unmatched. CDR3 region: CASSLTGISSGNTIYF. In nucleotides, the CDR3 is TGTGCCAGCAGCCTGACAGGGATTAGCTCTGGAAACACCATATATTTT.

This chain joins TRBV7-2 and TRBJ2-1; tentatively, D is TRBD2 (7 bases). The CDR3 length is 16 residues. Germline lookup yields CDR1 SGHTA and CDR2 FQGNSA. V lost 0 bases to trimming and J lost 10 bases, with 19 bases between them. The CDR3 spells CASSLAPGGPNGEQFF. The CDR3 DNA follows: TGTGCCAGCAGCTTAGCGCCCGGGGGGCCTAATGGAGAGCAGTTCTTC.

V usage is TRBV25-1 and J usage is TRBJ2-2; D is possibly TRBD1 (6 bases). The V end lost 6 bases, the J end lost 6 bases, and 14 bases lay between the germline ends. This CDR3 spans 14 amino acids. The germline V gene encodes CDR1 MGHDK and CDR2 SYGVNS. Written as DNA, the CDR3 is TGTGCCAGCAGCTTCAAGGGGGTCCCCGGGGAGCTGTTTTTT. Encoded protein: CASSFKGVPGELFF. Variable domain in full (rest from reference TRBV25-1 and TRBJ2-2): EADIYQTPRYLVIGTGKKITLECSQTMGHDKMYWYQQDPGMELHLIHYSYGVNSTEKGDLSSESTVSRIRTEHFPLTLESARPSHTSQYLCASSFKGVPGELFFGEGSRLTVL.

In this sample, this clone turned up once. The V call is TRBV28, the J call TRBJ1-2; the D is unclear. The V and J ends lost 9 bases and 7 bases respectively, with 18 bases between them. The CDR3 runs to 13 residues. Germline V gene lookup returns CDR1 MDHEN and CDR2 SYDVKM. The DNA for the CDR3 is TGTGCCAGTACTGCAGGCTCATGGTCTGGCTACACCTTC. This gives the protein CASTAGSWSGYTF.